The 9 T cell receptor beta chains below were found in one sample sequenced in a study of T cells after yellow fever vaccination. TCRdb itself ran the 5' RACE reads through MiXCR, one entry per CDR3 protein. Of just under 600,000 distinct CDR3 sequences listed, around an eighth are singletons. The sample here was PBMCs, taken on the day of the yellow fever booster vaccination. These receptors all come from a man younger than 45 who received the YFV17D yellow fever vaccine.

The rearrangement uses TRBV25-1 and TRBJ2-1, with 9 positions matching TRBD1. J gave up 4 bases and V 0 bases, and 1 base lay outside the gene matches. The length of the CDR3 is 15 residues. Germline-derived CDR1 and CDR2 are MGHDK and SYGVNS. The CDR3 sequence: CASSEYGTGYNEQFF. Written as DNA, the CDR3 is TGTGCCAGCAGTGAATATGGGACAGGGTACAATGAGCAGTTCTTC.

This sequence joins TRBV7-9 and TRBJ1-1; D might be TRBD1 (6 bases). The CDR3 is 17 residues long. V lost 5 bases and J 0 bases, leaving 19 bases between the germline ends. Germline V gene sequence: CDR1 SEHNR, CDR2 FQNEAQ (reference sequence). CDR3 coding DNA: TGTGCCAGCAGCCGGACATCAACAGGGAGAGTGAACACTGAAGCTTTCTTT. This codes for CASSRTSTGRVNTEAFF. Together with reference TRBV7-9 and TRBJ1-1, the CDR3 gives the full variable domain: DTGVSQNPRHKITKRGQNVTFRCDPISEHNRLYWYRQTLGQGPEFLTYFQNEAQLEKSRLLSDRFSAERPKGSFSTLEIQRTEQGDSAMYLCASSRTSTGRVNTEAFFGQGTRLTVV.

The chain joins TRBV18 to TRBJ2-3; D remains ambiguous. Deletions cut 8 bases from V and 6 bases from J, with 12 bases between. This CDR3 is built from 12 residues. CDR1 and CDR2 from the germline V gene are KGHSH and LQKENI. CDR3 coding DNA: TGTGCCAGCAAAGCAGAAAGTGATACGCAGTATTTT. It translates to CASKAESDTQYF.

This chain uses TRBV20-1 with TRBJ1-4; D remains unclear. This CDR3 region has 12 residues. Per germline, CDR1 DFQATT and CDR2 SNEGSKA (reference sequence). Trimming removed 3 bases from V and 7 bases from J, with 9 bases in between. The CDR3 DNA sequence: TGCAGTGCTAGCCAGGCCGGTGAAAAACTGTTTTTT. This translates into CSASQAGEKLFF.

This clonotype was found a few times. The chain links TRBV12-3 or TRBV12-4 to TRBJ2-4; 14 bases agree with TRBD2. The CDR3 is made up of 13 amino acids. The V and J ends lost 11 bases and 7 bases, in that order; junction bases with no gene match: 4. The CDR3 nucleotides read TGTGCCTCGGGACTAGCGGGAGTGAACATTCAGTACTTC. Residues: CASGLAGVNIQYF.

This chain joins TRBV6-1 and TRBJ2-1; D is ambiguous. CDR1 and CDR2 (germline): MNHNS, SASEGT. The CDR3 runs 15 residues. Trimming took 6 bases from V and 9 from J, leaving 21 bases between them. The CDR3 DNA reads TGTGCCAGCAGCCGACGACCTGACTCCTCCGGTGAGCAGTTCTTC. The encoded protein is CASSRRPDSSGEQFF.

This clonotype was seen more than once but under ten times. The V call is TRBV15, the J call TRBJ2-3, with D possibly TRBD2 on 6 matching bases. Trimming took off 3 bases at V and 2 bases at J, with 21 bases between the two ends. Germline V lookup: CDR1 LNHNV, CDR2 YYDKDF (reference sequence). This CDR3 has 18 residues. CDR3 DNA: TGTGCCACCAGCAGGGAAGGACCGGGAGACTTAAACACAGATACGCAGTATTTT. It translates to CATSREGPGDLNTDTQYF.

CDR3 nucleotide sequence: TGCAGTGCTAGAAGCGGACTAGCGGCCAGGGGTACGCAGTATTTT. Amino acid sequence: CSARSGLAARGTQYF. The chain links TRBV20-1 to TRBJ2-3, with TRBD2 matching over 10 bases. Germline V gene lookup returns CDR1 DFQATT and CDR2 SNEGSKA (reference sequence). This CDR3 is 15 amino acids long. With 2 bases clipped from V and 8 bases from J, the junction kept 10 bases outside the gene matches.

V is TRBV5-1 and J is TRBJ2-1; the match to TRBD2 covers 12 bases. V was clipped by 0 bases and J by 9 bases; unmatched bases: 13. The CDR3 spans 18 residues. In germline, CDR1 is SGHRS, CDR2 YFSETQ. The CDR3 here is CASSLDGGRTSGKVEQFF. Here the CDR3 DNA reads TGCGCCAGCAGCTTGGACGGAGGAAGGACTAGCGGGAAGGTTGAGCAGTTCTTC.